These T cell receptor beta chains were read from a single sample in a study of blood T cell repertoires in COVID-19. Assay: immunoSEQ multiplex PCR; the TCRdb copy retains only in-frame clones and omits some. The sample consists of some 310,000 clones, about nine tenths of them appearing once. The specimen sequenced was peripheral blood. The receptors were sampled from a man between 50 and 59 years old with active or convalescent COVID-19. Both conserved end residues are part of each CDR3. The D gene is left open where the match is weak. Some rows have no size entry. The others give once, few or many, or a class for an expanded clone.

clone_size j_call v_call d_call cdr3_aa cdr3_nt
. TRBJ1-2 TRBV11-3 . CASSLVPDRYTF TGTGCCAGCAGCTTAGTACCTGACAGGTACACCTTC
. TRBJ1-3 TRBV3-1/TRBV3-2 . CASSQEPVSGNTIYF TGTGCCAGCAGCCAAGAGCCGGTGTCTGGAAACACCATATATTTT
. TRBJ1-4 TRBV27 TRBD1 CASSFGQGNEKLFF TGTGCCAGCAGTTTTGGACAGGGGAATGAAAAACTGTTTTTT
. TRBJ1-3 TRBV4-3 . CASSQDPRGTGRRDTIYF TGCGCCAGCAGCCAAGATCCTAGGGGAACTGGGCGTAGAGACACCATATATTTT
. TRBJ1-1 TRBV19 . CASSIRRSWTNEAFF TGTGCCAGTAGTATTAGGAGGTCGTGGACGAATGAAGCTTTCTTT
. TRBJ2-7 TRBV5-1 . CASSSESNPYEQYF TGCGCCAGCAGCTCCGAGTCGAACCCCTACGAGCAGTACTTC
. TRBJ1-1 TRBV29-1 . CSVGSVGNTEAFF TGCAGCGTTGGATCGGTCGGGAACACTGAAGCTTTCTTT
. TRBJ1-6 TRBV7-9 . CASSPQNSPLHF TGTGCCAGCAGCCCACAGAATTCACCCCTCCACTTT
. TRBJ1-5 TRBV18 . CASSRNREGQPQHF TGTGCCAGCTCACGAAACAGGGAGGGGCAGCCCCAGCATTTT
. TRBJ2-1 TRBV18 TRBD2 CASSQGLAEINEQFF TGTGCCAGCTCACAGGGACTAGCGGAGATCAATGAGCAGTTCTTC
few TRBJ1-2 TRBV2 . CASGQRNYGYTF TGTGCCAGCGGACAGCGCAACTATGGCTACACCTTC
. TRBJ1-1 TRBV5-1 TRBD1 CASSLGTGNTEAFF TGCGCCAGCAGCTTGGGGACAGGTAACACTGAAGCTTTCTTT
once TRBJ2-5 TRBV5-6 . CASSYYPGQKETQYF TGTGCCAGCAGCTACTACCCAGGACAGAAAGAGACCCAGTACTTC
once TRBJ2-5 TRBV5-5 . CASSLESRVRETQYF TGTGCCAGCAGCTTGGAGTCCCGGGTTCGAGAGACCCAGTACTTC
. TRBJ2-3 TRBV7-3 . CASSWGQADTQYF TGTGCCAGCAGCTGGGGACAAGCAGATACGCAGTATTTT
once TRBJ1-3 TRBV11-2 . CASSPTVAGNTIYF TGTGCCAGCAGCCCGACTGTGGCCGGAAACACCATATATTTT
. TRBJ2-1 TRBV15 . CATSTYNEQFF TGTGCCACCTCAACCTACAATGAGCAGTTCTTC
. TRBJ1-1 TRBV30 TRBD1 CAWSSAGGAGNTEAFF TGTGCCTGGAGTTCCGCAGGGGGCGCGGGGAACACTGAAGCTTTCTTT
. TRBJ2-5 TRBV6-5 TRBD2 CASSYAGGGTQYF TGTGCCAGCAGTTACGCGGGAGGGGGGACCCAGTACTTC
. TRBJ2-1 TRBV5-3 TRBD2 CASSGLLNEQFF TGTGCCAGCTCGGGACTACTCAATGAGCAGTTCTTC
. TRBJ1-5 TRBV6-6 . CASTTGDGNQPQHF TGTGCCAGCACAACCGGAGACGGCAATCAGCCCCAGCATTTT
. TRBJ2-1 TRBV12-3/TRBV12-4 . CASSLSGNEQFF TGTGCCAGCAGTTTATCGGGGAATGAGCAGTTCTTC
. TRBJ1-5 TRBV28 . CASTPVRGGNQPQHF TGTGCCAGCACCCCTGTCAGGGGCGGCAATCAGCCCCAGCATTTT
. TRBJ2-6 TRBV29-1 . CSAARGTGANVLTF TGCAGCGCCGCGAGAGGGACTGGGGCCAACGTCCTGACTTTC
few TRBJ2-1 TRBV6-6 . CASSYNERVEQFF TGTGCCAGCAGTTACAACGAGAGGGTTGAGCAGTTCTTC
. TRBJ1-6 TRBV12-5 TRBD1 CASGLRDSSSYNSPLHF TGTGCTAGTGGCCTACGGGACAGCAGCTCCTATAATTCACCCCTCCACTTT
. TRBJ1-2 TRBV19 . CASSIAAGHGGGYTF TGTGCCAGTAGTATAGCGGCAGGTCATGGTGGTGGCTACACCTTC
. TRBJ2-1 TRBV5-1 . CASSTDRYNEQFF TGCGCCAGCAGCACCGACAGGTACAATGAGCAGTTCTTC
. TRBJ2-5 TRBV7-2 TRBD2 CASSSWTSDGETQYF TGTGCCAGCAGCTCTTGGACTAGCGATGGAGAGACCCAGTACTTC
. TRBJ1-2 TRBV7-9 . CASSLGVGNNYGYTF TGTGCCAGCAGCTTAGGGGTGGGCAATAACTATGGCTACACCTTC
. TRBJ2-5 TRBV7-2 . CASSFTGFQEAQYF TGTGCCAGCAGCTTTACAGGGTTCCAAGAGGCCCAGTACTTC
. TRBJ2-3 TRBV18 . CASSSRETDTQYF TGTGCCAGCTCCTCCCGGGAAACAGATACGCAGTATTTT
. TRBJ1-1 TRBV5-6 . CASIRTDLMNTEAFF TGTGCCAGCATCCGGACAGACCTCATGAACACTGAAGCTTTCTTT
once TRBJ1-1 TRBV2 TRBD1 CASSPQGDRAEAFF TGTGCCAGCAGCCCTCAGGGGGATAGGGCTGAAGCTTTCTTT
. TRBJ2-7 TRBV10-3 . CAVSKTAENRAEQYF TGTGCCGTGTCAAAGACGGCCGAAAACAGGGCCGAGCAGTACTTC
. TRBJ2-7 TRBV6-5 TRBD2 CASRKTSGGSYEQYF TGTGCCAGCAGAAAGACTAGCGGGGGGTCTTACGAGCAGTACTTC
. TRBJ1-5 TRBV19 . CASSTAGSQPQHF TGTGCCAGTAGTACCGCGGGGAGTCAGCCCCAGCATTTT
. TRBJ2-3 TRBV5-1 . CASRAGALTDTQYF TGCGCCAGCAGGGCGGGGGCCCTCACAGATACGCAGTATTTT
. TRBJ2-5 TRBV24-1 TRBD1 CATSETGTAETQYF TGTGCCACCAGTGAGACAGGGACGGCGGAGACCCAGTACTTC
. TRBJ1-2 TRBV6-6 TRBD1 CASRRNGQDYGYTF TGTGCCAGCCGCAGGAACGGACAGGACTATGGCTACACCTTC
. TRBJ1-5 TRBV19 TRBD1 CASSGTDNQPQHF TGTGCCAGTAGCGGGACAGATAACCAGCCCCAGCATTTT
. TRBJ2-1 TRBV9 TRBD1 CASSVGSGGGSYNEQFF TGTGCCAGCAGCGTAGGATCAGGGGGCGGCTCCTACAATGAGCAGTTCTTC
. TRBJ2-3 TRBV3-1/TRBV3-2 TRBD2 CASSRPLAGGPGGTDTQYF TGTGCCAGCAGCCGCCCTCTAGCGGGAGGGCCGGGGGGCACAGATACGCAGTATTTT
. TRBJ2-7 TRBV19 TRBD1 CASSSSGTGFTYEQYF TGTGCCAGTAGTTCGTCCGGGACAGGGTTCACCTACGAGCAGTACTTC
. TRBJ1-2 TRBV2 TRBD1 CASKNRQGGGYTF TGTGCCAGTAAGAATAGACAGGGCGGGGGCTACACCTTC
. TRBJ1-2 TRBV11-2 . CASSLEGGSGYTF TGTGCCAGCAGCTTAGAGGGGGGAAGCGGCTACACCTTC
. TRBJ1-1 TRBV10-3 . CAICRTLNTEAFF TGTGCCATCTGTAGGACTTTGAACACTGAAGCTTTCTTT
. TRBJ2-3 TRBV29-1 . CSVAKAWRSGTDTQYF TGCAGCGTTGCTAAGGCCTGGAGGTCTGGGACAGATACGCAGTATTTT
once TRBJ2-3 TRBV19 . CASSIRGGTQYF TGTGCCAGTAGTATCCGGGGAGGTACGCAGTATTTT
. TRBJ2-5 TRBV6-2/TRBV6-3 TRBD2 CASSYALAGGQETQYF TGTGCCAGCAGTTACGCGTTAGCGGGGGGCCAAGAGACCCAGTACTTC
. TRBJ1-2 TRBV29-1 . CSAGGVKYGYTF TGCAGCGCCGGAGGGGTAAAGTATGGCTACACCTTC
. TRBJ2-7 TRBV4-1 . CASSQDRGSGYEQYF TGCGCCAGCAGCCAAGATCGAGGTAGCGGATACGAGCAGTACTTC
. TRBJ1-4 TRBV2 . CASKTGSTNEKLFF TGTGCCAGCAAAACAGGGTCAACTAATGAAAAACTGTTTTTT
. TRBJ1-2 TRBV29-1 TRBD1 CSVEAPGGIYGYTF TGCAGCGTTGAAGCCCCAGGGGGAATCTATGGCTACACCTTC
. TRBJ1-5 TRBV6-6 . CASSGGAGQPQHF TGTGCCAGCAGTGGGGGGGCGGGTCAGCCCCAGCATTTT
. TRBJ1-3 TRBV28 . CASRAPGNTIYF TGTGCCAGCAGGGCCCCAGGAAACACCATATATTTT
. TRBJ2-3 TRBV20-1 . CSGGGADTQYF TGCAGCGGAGGTGGGGCAGATACGCAGTATTTT
few TRBJ1-1 TRBV20-1 . CSAGSSRQAFF TGCAGTGCTGGCTCTTCCCGTCAAGCTTTCTTT
. TRBJ1-4 TRBV7-2 . CASSLDRASEKLFF TGTGCCAGCAGCTTAGACAGGGCAAGTGAAAAACTGTTTTTT